This record covers a single T cell receptor beta chain. What it binds is unknown. Expansion with viral peptide pools was applied to antigen-specific CD4+ T cells by the ViraFEST assay prior to sequencing. Isolation of CD4+ T cells took place after approximately 10 days of culture. All vaccine recipients tested negative for nucleocapsid antibodies and had never contracted SARS-CoV-2 infection. Researchers reported culturing over 1.5 million PBMC in each well, adding 8 to 10 IU/ml IL-2 and about 9.5 ug/ml peptides. On days 3 and 7, fresh IL-2 medium replaced half the medium. Data came from immunoSEQ multiplex PCR; TCRdb stores just in-frame clones and leaves some out. This table has about 52,000 clones, roughly 79% appearing once. The record originates from a study of vaccination effects on CD4 cells after COVID-19. Overall study: Either the mRNA-1273 or the BNT162b2 vaccine was given to participants as two doses.

Findings and caveats of the study: Early timepoints after infection were absent, and convalescent patients were few in the study.

This TCR derives from a human donor who received a COVID-19 vaccine. Sequencing used CD4+ T cells from PBMCs cultured with HCoV-OC43 spike peptides, obtained before COVID-19 vaccination. The subset: HCoV-OC43 spike overlapping peptide pool stimulation.

CDR3: CASSRQGAGETQYF. The CDR3 nucleotides read TGTGCCAGCAGCAGACAGGGGGCCGGGGAGACCCAGTACTTC. The chain recombines TRBV28 with TRBJ2-5; TRBD1 aligns across 10 bases. CDR1 and CDR2 from the germline V gene are MDHEN and SYDVKM. V shed 6 bases and J 5 bases; nucleotides not matched to a gene: 6. CDR3 length equals 14 residues. Based on the CDR3 plus reference TRBV28 and TRBJ2-5, the full variable domain is DVKVTQSSRYLVKRTGEKVFLECVQDMDHENMFWYRQDPGLGLRLIYFSYDVKMKEKGDIPEGYSVSREKKERFSLILESASTNQTSMYLCASSRQGAGETQYFGPGTRLLVL.